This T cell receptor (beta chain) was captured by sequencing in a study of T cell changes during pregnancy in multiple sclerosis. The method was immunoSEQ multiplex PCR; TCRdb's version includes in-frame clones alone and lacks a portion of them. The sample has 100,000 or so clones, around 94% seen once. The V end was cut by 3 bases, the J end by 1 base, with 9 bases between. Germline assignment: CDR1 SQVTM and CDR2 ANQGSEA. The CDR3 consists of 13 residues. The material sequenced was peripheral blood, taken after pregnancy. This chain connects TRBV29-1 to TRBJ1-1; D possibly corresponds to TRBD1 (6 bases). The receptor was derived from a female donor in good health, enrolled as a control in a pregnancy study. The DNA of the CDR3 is TGCAGCGTTGACAGGGGCAGGAACACTGAAGCTTTCTTT. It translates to CSVDRGRNTEAFF.